What follows describes a single T cell receptor beta chain. This entry is derived from a study of blood T cell repertoires in COVID-19. Study as a whole: PBMCs, B-cell-depleted T cells, or T cells were the source of the cDNA or gDNA that made up the material.

The CDR3 runs to 13 residues. Germline CDR1 and CDR2: SGHAT and FQNNGV. The ends were cut back, 6 bases at V and 2 bases at J, with 9 bases in the middle. TCRdb keeps only in-frame clones here, not all; method: immunoSEQ multiplex PCR. The sample holds 130,000 or so clones; approximately 90% are singletons and the top ten take about 4.4%. The TCR comes from a man aged 60 to 75 with COVID-19, enrolled during active disease. This chain connects TRBV11-2 to TRBJ2-3, with D possibly matching TRBD1 (6 bases). Sequenced: peripheral blood. For the CDR3, the DNA is TGTGCCAGCAGTCACAGGGTCACAGATACGCAGTATTTT. It encodes CASSHRVTDTQYF.